The 12 T cell receptor beta chains below all came from one sample that was sequenced in a study of T cells after yellow fever vaccination. Each CDR3 protein is one row after TCRdb ran MiXCR on the 5' RACE reads. Altogether some 250,000 distinct CDR3 sequences are present, 3.6% being singletons, with the ten largest covering approximately 18%. Sequenced here: PBMCs, sampled 15 days after the yellow fever booster vaccination. The receptors were gathered from a man in his late teens or twenties who received the YFV17D yellow fever vaccine.

This clonotype was counted ten times or more. This sequence joins TRBV5-4 and TRBJ2-1; D possibly corresponds to TRBD2 (5 bases). Germline assignment: CDR1 SGHNT and CDR2 YYREEE (reference sequence). Trimming stripped 3 bases from V and 9 bases from J, with 16 bases between. There are 14 residues in the CDR3. CDR3 sequence (DNA): TGTGCCAGCAGCTCCCCCATCCTAGCCCCTGAGCAGTTCTTC. Its translation is CASSSPILAPEQFF.

This clonotype was counted ten times or more. The V gene is TRBV4-2, the J gene TRBJ1-4; the D gene is possibly TRBD1 (5 bases). CDR1 and CDR2 (germline): LGHNA, YNFKEQ. The CDR3 is 14 residues long. V lost 1 base and J 8 bases, leaving 11 bases between the germline ends. The CDR3 spells CASSQGQRLEKLFF. The CDR3 nucleotides are TGTGCCAGCAGCCAAGGACAGAGACTCGAAAAACTGTTTTTT.

This clonotype was recorded many times. The gene calls are TRBV7-9 and TRBJ2-7; D unresolved. The CDR3 runs to 13 residues. V was clipped by 4 bases and J by 0 bases, with 7 bases between them. The germline CDR1 and CDR2 sequences are SEHNR and FQNEAQ (reference sequence). The CDR3 protein is CASSWQSSYEQYF. The DNA for the CDR3 is TGTGCCAGCAGCTGGCAGAGCTCCTACGAGCAGTACTTC. The full variable domain, its missing parts supplied by reference TRBV7-9 and TRBJ2-7, is DTGVSQNPRHKITKRGQNVTFRCDPISEHNRLYWYRQTLGQGPEFLTYFQNEAQLEKSRLLSDRFSAERPKGSFSTLEIQRTEQGDSAMYLCASSWQSSYEQYFGPGTRLTVT.

This clonotype was counted many times. V gene TRBV20-1 combines with J gene TRBJ1-1; a weak D match, TRBD1 (5 bases). Germline CDR1 reads DFQATT; CDR2 reads SNEGSKA (reference sequence). There are 11 residues in the CDR3. V lost 3 bases and J lost 10, with 12 bases in between. This CDR3 is CSARGGTTAFF. CDR3 DNA: TGCAGTGCTAGGGGGGGGACCACAGCTTTCTTT.

The rearrangement uses TRBV5-1 and TRBJ2-5, with 8 nucleotides matching TRBD1. The ends lost 0 bases at V and 7 bases at J; junction bases unmatched: 8. Germline CDR1 reads SGHRS; CDR2 reads YFSETQ. This CDR3 is built from 15 residues. CDR3 loop: CASSLGADRGRTQYF. DNA for the CDR3: TGCGCCAGCAGCTTGGGGGCCGACAGGGGTAGGACCCAGTACTTC.

At least ten counts were recorded for this clonotype. The rearrangement joins TRBV7-9 to TRBJ1-2; D ambiguous. The V gene lost 1 base and the J gene lost 4 bases, with 4 bases spanning the gap. This CDR3 region has 12 residues. In germline, CDR1 is SEHNR, CDR2 FQNEAQ (reference sequence). The CDR3 DNA reads as TGTGCCAGCAGCTTAGACCGCTATGGCTACACCTTC. Translating gives CASSLDRYGYTF.

The sample holds many counts of this clonotype. The V call is TRBV11-2, the J call TRBJ2-1, with D possibly matching TRBD2 (5 bases). CDR3 length: 15 amino acids. With 6 bases removed from V and 9 bases from J, the gap between germline ends came to 21 bases. Per the germline V gene, CDR1 is SGHAT and CDR2 is FQNNGV. Here the CDR3 reads CASRFTNPEGGEQFF. The CDR3 bases are TGTGCCAGCAGGTTCACCAATCCCGAGGGCGGTGAGCAGTTCTTC.

This clonotype showed up many times. V gene TRBV11-2 combines with J gene TRBJ1-3; D remains unclear. V was shortened by 3 bases and J by 6 bases, with 6 bases between the two germline ends. The germline V gene encodes CDR1 SGHAT and CDR2 FQNNGV. The CDR3 has 12 residues. The CDR3 bases are TGTGCCAGCAGCTTCGGAATAAACACCATATATTTT. Translated, it gives CASSFGINTIYF.

This clonotype was seen at least ten times. The V and J genes are TRBV6-1 and TRBJ2-1; D is ambiguous. The CDR3 is 13 amino acids. Germline CDR1 MNHNS, CDR2 SASEGT. Trimming removed 2 bases at V and 6 bases at J, with 8 bases between. The DNA for the CDR3 is TGTGCCAGCAGTGAATATATGGGCAATGAGCAGTTCTTC. This encodes CASSEYMGNEQFF.

Ten or more counts support this clonotype. The rearrangement uses TRBV27 and TRBJ1-5; D is perhaps TRBD1 (5 bases). Germline values: CDR1 MNHEY, CDR2 SMNVEV (reference sequence). The CDR3 is 13 residues long. The germline V and J ends were trimmed by 3 bases and 6 bases, with 9 bases remaining between them. The CDR3 loop is CASSFRRAQPQHF. The CDR3 bases are TGTGCCAGCAGTTTTCGCAGGGCTCAGCCCCAGCATTTT.

The chain is built from TRBV27 and TRBJ1-4, with D perhaps TRBD1 (5 bases). The V gene's germline CDR1 is MNHEY and CDR2 SMNVEV (reference sequence). CDR3 size: 19 residues. Trimming took 2 bases from V and 4 from J, leaving 23 bases between them. The CDR3 loop reads CASSLTRGRERAINEKLFF. CDR3 nucleotides: TGTGCCAGCAGTTTAACGCGGGGCAGGGAGAGGGCTATTAATGAAAAACTGTTTTTT.

The table lists this clonotype with a few counts. The J gene is TRBJ2-1, the V gene TRBV7-3, with D possibly matching TRBD2 (5 bases). The CDR3 is 14 residues long. With 5 bases removed from V and 2 bases from J, the gap between germline ends came to 10 bases. Looked up from germline, CDR1 is SGHTA and CDR2 is FQGTGA. As DNA, the CDR3 is TGTGCCAGCAGCCCCCACGGGGCCTACAATGAGCAGTTCTTC. Encoded protein: CASSPHGAYNEQFF.